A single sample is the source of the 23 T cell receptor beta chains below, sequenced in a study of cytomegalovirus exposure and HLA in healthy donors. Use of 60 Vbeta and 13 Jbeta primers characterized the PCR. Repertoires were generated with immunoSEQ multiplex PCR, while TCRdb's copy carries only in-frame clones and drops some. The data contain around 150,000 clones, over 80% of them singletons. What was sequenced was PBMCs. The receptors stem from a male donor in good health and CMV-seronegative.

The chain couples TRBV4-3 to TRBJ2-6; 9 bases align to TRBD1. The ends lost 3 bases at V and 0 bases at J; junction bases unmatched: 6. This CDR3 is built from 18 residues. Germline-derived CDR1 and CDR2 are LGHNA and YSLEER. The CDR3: CASSHMGQGRSGANVLTF. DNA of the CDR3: TGCGCCAGCAGCCATATGGGACAGGGCCGCTCTGGGGCCAACGTCCTGACTTTC.

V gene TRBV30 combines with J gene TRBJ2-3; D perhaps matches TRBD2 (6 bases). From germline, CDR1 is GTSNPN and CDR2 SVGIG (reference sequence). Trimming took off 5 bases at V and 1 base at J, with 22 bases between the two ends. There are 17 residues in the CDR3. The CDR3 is CAWVGSSTRARTDTQYF. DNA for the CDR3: TGTGCCTGGGTCGGGAGCTCAACCAGGGCGCGCACAGATACGCAGTATTTT.

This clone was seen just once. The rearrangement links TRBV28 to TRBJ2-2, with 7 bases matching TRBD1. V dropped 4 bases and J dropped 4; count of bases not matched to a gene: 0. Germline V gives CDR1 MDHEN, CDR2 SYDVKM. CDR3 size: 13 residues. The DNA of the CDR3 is TGTGCCAGCAGTTGGACAGGCACCGGGGAGCTGTTTTTT. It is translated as CASSWTGTGELFF.

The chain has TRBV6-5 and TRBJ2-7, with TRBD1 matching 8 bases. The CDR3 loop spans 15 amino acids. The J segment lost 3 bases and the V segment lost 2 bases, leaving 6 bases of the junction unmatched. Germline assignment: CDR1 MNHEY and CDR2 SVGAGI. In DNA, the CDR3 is TGTGCCAGCAGTTACCGGGCAGGGGGCGTCTACGAGCAGTACTTC. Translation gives CASSYRAGGVYEQYF.

CDR3 amino acids: CASGLVHGGADTQYF. Written as DNA, the CDR3 is TGTGCTAGTGGTTTGGTACATGGGGGGGCGGATACGCAGTATTTT. The chain couples TRBV12-5 to TRBJ2-3; TRBD2 is a possible D gene (7 bases). Trimming cost V 0 bases and J 6 bases, with 13 bases left between them. The V gene's germline CDR1 is LGHNT and CDR2 FRNRAP. The CDR3 has 15 amino acids.

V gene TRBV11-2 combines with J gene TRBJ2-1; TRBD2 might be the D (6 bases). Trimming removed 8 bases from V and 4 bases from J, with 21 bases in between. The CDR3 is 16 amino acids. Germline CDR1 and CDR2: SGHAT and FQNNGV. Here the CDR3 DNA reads TGTGCCAGCTTAGGGGTCGGGTCGGGGGTTTACAATGAGCAGTTCTTC. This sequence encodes CASLGVGSGVYNEQFF.

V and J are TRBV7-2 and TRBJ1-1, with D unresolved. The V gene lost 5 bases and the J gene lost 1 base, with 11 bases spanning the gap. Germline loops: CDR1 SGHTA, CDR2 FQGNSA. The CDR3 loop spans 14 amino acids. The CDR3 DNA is TGTGCCAGCAGCCAAAGAGCGCGGAACACTGAAGCTTTCTTT. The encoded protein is CASSQRARNTEAFF. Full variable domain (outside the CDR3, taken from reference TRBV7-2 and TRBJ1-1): GAGVSQSPSNKVTEKGKDVELRCDPISGHTALYWYRQSLGQGLEFLIYFQGNSAPDKSGLPSDRFSAERTGGSVSTLTIQRTQQEDSAVYLCASSQRARNTEAFFGQGTRLTVV.

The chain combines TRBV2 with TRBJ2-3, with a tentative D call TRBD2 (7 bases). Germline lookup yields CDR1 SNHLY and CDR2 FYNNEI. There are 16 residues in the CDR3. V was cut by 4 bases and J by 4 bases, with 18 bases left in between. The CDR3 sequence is CASSGWGGAEADTQYF. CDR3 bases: TGTGCCAGCAGTGGGTGGGGGGGCGCGGAAGCAGATACGCAGTATTTT.

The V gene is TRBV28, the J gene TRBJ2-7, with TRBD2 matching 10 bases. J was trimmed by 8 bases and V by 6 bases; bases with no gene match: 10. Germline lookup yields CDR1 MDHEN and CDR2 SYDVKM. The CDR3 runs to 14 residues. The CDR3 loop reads CASRLGLAVGQQYF. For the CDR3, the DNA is TGTGCCAGCAGACTTGGACTAGCGGTAGGGCAGCAGTACTTC.

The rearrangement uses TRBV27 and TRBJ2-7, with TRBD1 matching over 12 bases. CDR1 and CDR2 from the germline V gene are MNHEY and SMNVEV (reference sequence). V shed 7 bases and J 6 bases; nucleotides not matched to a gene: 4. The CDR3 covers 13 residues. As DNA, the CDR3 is TGTGCCAGCAAGGGACAGGGGGCGATCGAGCAGTACTTC. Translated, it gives CASKGQGAIEQYF.

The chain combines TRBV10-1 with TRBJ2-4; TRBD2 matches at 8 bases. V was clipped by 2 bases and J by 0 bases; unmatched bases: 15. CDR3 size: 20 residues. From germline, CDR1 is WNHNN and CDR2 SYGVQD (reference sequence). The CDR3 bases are TGCGCCAGCAGTGAGAACTCCGGGAGGGAGCTAGATGGAGCCAAAAACATTCAGTACTTC. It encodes CASSENSGRELDGAKNIQYF.

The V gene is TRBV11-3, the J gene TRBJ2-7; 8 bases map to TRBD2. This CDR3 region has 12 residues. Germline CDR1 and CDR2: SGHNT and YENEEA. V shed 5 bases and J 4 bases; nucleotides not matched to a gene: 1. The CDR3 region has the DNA TGTGCCAGCAGCCGGGGGGGGTACGAGCAGTACTTC. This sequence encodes CASSRGGYEQYF.

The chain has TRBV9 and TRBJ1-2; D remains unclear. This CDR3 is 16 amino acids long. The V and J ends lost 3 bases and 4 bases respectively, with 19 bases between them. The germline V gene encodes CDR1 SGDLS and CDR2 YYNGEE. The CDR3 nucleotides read TGTGCCAGCAGCGCGCCTCTGGGCTCGAGACCCTATGGCTACACCTTC. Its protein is CASSAPLGSRPYGYTF.

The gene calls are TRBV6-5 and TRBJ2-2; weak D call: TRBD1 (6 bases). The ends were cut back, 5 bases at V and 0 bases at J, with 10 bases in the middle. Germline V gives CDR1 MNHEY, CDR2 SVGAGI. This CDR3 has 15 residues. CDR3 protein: CASSHRVANTGELFF. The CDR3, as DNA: TGTGCCAGCAGTCACAGGGTCGCGAACACCGGGGAGCTGTTTTTT.

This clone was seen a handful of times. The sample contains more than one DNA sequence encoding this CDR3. The CDR3 spells CASSLRGKPAYEQYF. In DNA form, the CDR3 reads TGTGCCAGCAGTTTAAGGGGGAAGCCGGCCTACGAGCAGTACTTC. This chain uses TRBV27 with TRBJ2-7; the D gene is possibly TRBD1 (6 bases). The CDR3 length is 15 residues. The V gene's germline CDR1 is MNHEY and CDR2 SMNVEV (reference sequence). V was trimmed by 2 bases and J by 2 bases, leaving 13 bases between them.

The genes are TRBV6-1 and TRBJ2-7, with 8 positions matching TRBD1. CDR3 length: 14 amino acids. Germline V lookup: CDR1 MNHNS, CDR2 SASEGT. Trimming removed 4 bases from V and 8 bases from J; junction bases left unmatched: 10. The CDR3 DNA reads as TGTGCCAGCAGTGGAGGGGCAGGGGGCGGTAAGCAGTACTTC. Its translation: CASSGGAGGGKQYF.

The DNA of the CDR3 is TGCGCCAGCAGCCAAGGATCAGGGGCCATCATCTCCTACGAGCAGTACTTC. It codes for CASSQGSGAIISYEQYF. V usage is TRBV4-1 and J usage is TRBJ2-7; perhaps TRBD1 as D (6 bases). The V end lost 1 base, the J end lost 0 bases, and 16 bases lay between the germline ends. Germline V gene sequence: CDR1 MGHRA, CDR2 YSYEKL. The CDR3 contains 17 residues.

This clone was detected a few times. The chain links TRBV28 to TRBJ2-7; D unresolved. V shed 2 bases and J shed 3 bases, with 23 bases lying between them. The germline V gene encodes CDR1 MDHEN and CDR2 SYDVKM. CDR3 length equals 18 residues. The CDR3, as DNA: TGTGCCAGCAGTTTACCCCTAGTCGGCCGAGCGAGCAGCTACGAGCAGTACTTC. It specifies CASSLPLVGRASSYEQYF.

The DNA for the CDR3 is TGTGCCAGTAGTATAATGGAGTCCGGGGAGCTGTTTTTT. It specifies CASSIMESGELFF. V gene TRBV19 combines with J gene TRBJ2-2, with D hard to call. The CDR3 spans 13 residues. Germline CDR1 LNHDA, CDR2 SQIVND (reference sequence). Trimming removed 2 bases at V and 6 bases at J, with 7 bases between. Full variable domain (rest looked up from reference TRBV19 and TRBJ2-2): DGGITQSPKYLFRKEGQNVTLSCEQNLNHDAMYWYRQDPGQGLRLIYYSQIVNDFQKGDIAEGYSVSREKKESFPLTVTSAQKNPTAFYLCASSIMESGELFFGEGSRLTVL.

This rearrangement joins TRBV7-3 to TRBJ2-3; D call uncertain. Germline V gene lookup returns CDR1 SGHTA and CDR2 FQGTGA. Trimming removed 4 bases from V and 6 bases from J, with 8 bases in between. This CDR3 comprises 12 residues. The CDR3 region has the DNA TGTGCCAGCAGCTCCTCCCCGGATACGCAGTATTTT. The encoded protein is CASSSSPDTQYF.

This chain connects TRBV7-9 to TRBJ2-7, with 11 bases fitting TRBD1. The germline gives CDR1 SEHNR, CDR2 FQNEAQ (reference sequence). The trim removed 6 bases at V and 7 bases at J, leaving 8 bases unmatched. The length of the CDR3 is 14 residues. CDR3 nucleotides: TGTGCCAGCAGTGCCCCGGACAGGGGGCTTGAGCAGTACTTC. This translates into CASSAPDRGLEQYF.

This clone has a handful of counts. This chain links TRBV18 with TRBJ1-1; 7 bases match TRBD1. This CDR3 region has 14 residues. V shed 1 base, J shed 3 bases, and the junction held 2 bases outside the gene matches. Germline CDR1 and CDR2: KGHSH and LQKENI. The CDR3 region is CASSPQGAYTEAFF. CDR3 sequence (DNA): TGTGCCAGCTCACCACAGGGGGCTTACACTGAAGCTTTCTTT.

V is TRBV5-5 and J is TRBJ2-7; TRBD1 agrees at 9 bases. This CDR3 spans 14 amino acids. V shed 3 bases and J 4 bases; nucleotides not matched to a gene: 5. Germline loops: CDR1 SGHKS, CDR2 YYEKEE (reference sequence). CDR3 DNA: TGTGCCAGCAGCTCGGACAGGGGTGGTTACGAGCAGTACTTC. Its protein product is CASSSDRGGYEQYF. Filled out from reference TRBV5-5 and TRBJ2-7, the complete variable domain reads DAGVTQSPTHLIKTRGQQVTLRCSPISGHKSVSWYQQVLGQGPQFIFQYYEKEERGRGNFPDRFSARQFPNYSSELNVNALLLGDSALYLCASSSDRGGYEQYFGPGTRLTVT.